This T cell receptor beta chain was profiled in a study of breast tumors, draining lymph nodes, adjacent tissues (dated by TCRdb to 2016 to 2018). Concerning the study at large: Breast cancer patients provided tumor, adjacent nontumor tissue and axillary lymph nodes, and the study compared the TCR beta repertoires across these three sources. In human breast cancer, the study set out to assess how tumor, surrounding tissue and draining lymph node repertoires relate to one another and whether T cells might be exchanged between them.

Overall results and qualifications from the work: The conclusion that tumor T cells originate in lymph nodes was presented as consistent with a hypothesis rather than as directly demonstrated. Tumors showed preferential V and J gene usage, and their T-cell repertoire diversity fell below that of lymph nodes yet above that of nontumor tissue. In luminal-like breast cancer, tumor and nontumor tissue repertoires resembled each other significantly more than in basal-like breast cancer. The data were considered consistent with most tumor T cells being derived from the lymph node and subsequently expanding within tumor tissue.

A few counts support this clonotype. The clone's antigen remains unknown. No much larger clonotype is one base removed from it; base qualities were not supplied. Sequenced on an Illumina HiSeq 2000. Multiplex PCR amplification was used to build the TCR beta chain libraries. High-throughput sequencing was used to analyze the amplified TCR beta chain products. TCRdb's own reprocessing of the public reads used fastp at Q25 and MiXCR and kept productive beta chains. Entries that share a CDR3 protein sequence are merged under the most common genes and DNA. A total of about 7,600 distinct CDR3 sequences appear in this sample, 74% of them only once. The ten largest account for roughly 39% of the sample. For this chain, trimming is 5 bases at the V end and 5 bases at the J end, and the number of junction bases without a gene match is 8. Reading the germline V gene (reference sequence) gives CDR1 SEHNR and CDR2 FQNEAQ. CDR3 length: 14 amino acids, cysteine to phenylalanine. This entry keeps only the CDR3 DNA: 42 bases, framed from base 1.

The adjacent samples were made up of nontumor breast tissue that surrounded the tumor. Sequencing was carried out using tumor-adjacent breast tissue. This receptor was obtained from a female donor with breast cancer. Some clones in this sample may be carry-over from other donors' samples. The rearranged segments are TRBV7-9 and TRBJ2-7, with 8 bases matching TRBD1. CDR3 sequence: CASSQVAGGNEQYF. The nucleotides are TGTGCCAGCAGCCAGGTCGCAGGGGGCAACGAGCAGTACTTC.